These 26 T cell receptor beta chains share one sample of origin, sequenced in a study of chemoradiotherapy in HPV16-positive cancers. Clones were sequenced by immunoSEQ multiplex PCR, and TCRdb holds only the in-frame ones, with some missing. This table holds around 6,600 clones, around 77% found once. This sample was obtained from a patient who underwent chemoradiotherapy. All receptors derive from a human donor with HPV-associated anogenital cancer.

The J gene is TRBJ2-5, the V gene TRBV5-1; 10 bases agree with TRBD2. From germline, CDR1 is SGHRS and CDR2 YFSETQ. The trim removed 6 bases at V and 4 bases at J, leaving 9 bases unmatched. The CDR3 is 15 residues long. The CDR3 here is CASTRSGGALETQYF. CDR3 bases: TGCGCCAGCACTAGGAGCGGGGGGGCCTTAGAGACCCAGTACTTC.

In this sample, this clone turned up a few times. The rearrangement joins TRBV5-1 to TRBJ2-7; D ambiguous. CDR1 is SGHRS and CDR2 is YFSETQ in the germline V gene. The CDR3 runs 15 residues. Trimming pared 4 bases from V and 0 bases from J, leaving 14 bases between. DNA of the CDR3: TGCGCCAGCAGCCTACGGACCGTGACCTCCTACGAGCAGTACTTC. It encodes CASSLRTVTSYEQYF. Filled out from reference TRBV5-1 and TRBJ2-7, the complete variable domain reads KAGVTQTPRYLIKTRGQQVTLSCSPISGHRSVSWYQQTPGQGLQFLFEYFSETQRNKGNFPGRFSGRQFSNSRSEMNVSTLELGDSALYLCASSLRTVTSYEQYFGPGTRLTVT.

The CDR3 loop is CAWSVRGQGNQPQHF. The CDR3 DNA reads as TGTGCCTGGAGTGTAAGGGGACAAGGGAATCAGCCCCAGCATTTT. The genes are TRBV30 and TRBJ1-5, with a weak D call TRBD1 (6 bases). From germline, CDR1 is GTSNPN and CDR2 SVGIG (reference sequence). This CDR3 contains 15 residues. V dropped 0 bases and J dropped 4 bases, with 13 bases sitting between them.

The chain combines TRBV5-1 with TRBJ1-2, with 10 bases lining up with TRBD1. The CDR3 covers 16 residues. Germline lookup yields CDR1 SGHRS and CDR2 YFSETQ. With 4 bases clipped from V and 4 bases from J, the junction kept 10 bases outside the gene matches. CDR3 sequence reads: CASSVSGTGDLYGYTF. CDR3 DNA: TGCGCCAGCAGCGTATCCGGGACAGGGGATCTCTATGGCTACACCTTC. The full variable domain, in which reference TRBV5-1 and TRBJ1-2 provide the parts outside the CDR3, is KAGVTQTPRYLIKTRGQQVTLSCSPISGHRSVSWYQQTPGQGLQFLFEYFSETQRNKGNFPGRFSGRQFSNSRSEMNVSTLELGDSALYLCASSVSGTGDLYGYTFGSGTRLTVV.

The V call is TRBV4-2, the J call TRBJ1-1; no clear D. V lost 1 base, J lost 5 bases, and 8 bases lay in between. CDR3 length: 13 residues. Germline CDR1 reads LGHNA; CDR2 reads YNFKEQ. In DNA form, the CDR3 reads TGTGCCAGCAGCCAAGGGCGGGGAACTGAAGCTTTCTTT. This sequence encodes CASSQGRGTEAFF.

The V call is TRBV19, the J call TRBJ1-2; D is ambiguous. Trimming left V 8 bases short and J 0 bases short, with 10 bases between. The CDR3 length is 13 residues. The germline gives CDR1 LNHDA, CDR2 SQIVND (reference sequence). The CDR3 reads CASSLGTNYGYTF. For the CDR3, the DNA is TGTGCCAGTTCCCTCGGGACTAACTATGGCTACACCTTC.

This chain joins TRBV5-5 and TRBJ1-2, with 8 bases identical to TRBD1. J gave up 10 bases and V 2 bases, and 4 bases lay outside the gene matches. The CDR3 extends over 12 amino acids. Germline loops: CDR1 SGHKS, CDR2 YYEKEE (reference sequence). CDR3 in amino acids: CASSFRTGSYTF. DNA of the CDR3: TGTGCCAGCAGCTTTCGGACAGGGTCCTACACCTTC.

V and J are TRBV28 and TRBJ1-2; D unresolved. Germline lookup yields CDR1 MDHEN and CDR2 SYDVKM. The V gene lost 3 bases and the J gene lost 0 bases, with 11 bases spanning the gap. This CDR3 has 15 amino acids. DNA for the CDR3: TGTGCCAGCAGTTTCGGGGTCCGTACTAACTATGGCTACACCTTC. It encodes CASSFGVRTNYGYTF.

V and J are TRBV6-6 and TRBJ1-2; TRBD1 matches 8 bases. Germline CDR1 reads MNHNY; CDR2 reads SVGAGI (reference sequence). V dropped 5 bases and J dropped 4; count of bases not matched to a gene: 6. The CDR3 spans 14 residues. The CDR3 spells CASSPGGSGYGYTF. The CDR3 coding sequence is TGTGCCAGCAGTCCAGGGGGCTCGGGCTATGGCTACACCTTC.

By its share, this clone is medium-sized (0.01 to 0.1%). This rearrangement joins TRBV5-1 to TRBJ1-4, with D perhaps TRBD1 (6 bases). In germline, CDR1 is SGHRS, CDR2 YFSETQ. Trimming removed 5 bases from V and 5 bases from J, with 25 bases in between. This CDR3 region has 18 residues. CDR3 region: CASSSSHLGGAENEKLFF. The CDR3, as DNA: TGCGCCAGCAGTTCATCCCACCTGGGGGGGGCAGAGAATGAAAAACTGTTTTTT.

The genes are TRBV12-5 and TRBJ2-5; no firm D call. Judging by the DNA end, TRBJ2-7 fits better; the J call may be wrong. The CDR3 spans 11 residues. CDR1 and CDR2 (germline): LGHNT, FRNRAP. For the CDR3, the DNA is TGTGCTAGTGGTTTTGGCTACGAGCAGTACTTC. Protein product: CASGFGYEQYF.

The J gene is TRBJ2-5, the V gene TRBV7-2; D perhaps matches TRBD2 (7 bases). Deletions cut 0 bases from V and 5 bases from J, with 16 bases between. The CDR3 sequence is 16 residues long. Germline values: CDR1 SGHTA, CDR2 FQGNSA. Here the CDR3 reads CASSLATLGGGETQYF. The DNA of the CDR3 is TGTGCCAGCAGCTTAGCTACACTAGGGGGAGGGGAGACCCAGTACTTC.

In DNA form, the CDR3 reads TGTGCCAGCAGCCCGGGGGTGATATATGGAGATACGCAGTATTTT. It translates to CASSPGVIYGDTQYF. The V gene is TRBV5-6, the J gene TRBJ2-3; possible D gene TRBD2, 6 bases. This CDR3 has 15 residues. Germline CDR1 SGHDT, CDR2 YYEEEE. V was pared by 4 bases and J by 5 bases, with 17 bases between.

The CDR3 loop is CASSEFAGINEQYF. In DNA form, the CDR3 reads TGTGCCAGCAGTGAATTTGCAGGGATAAACGAGCAGTACTTC. J is TRBJ2-7 and V is TRBV25-1, with a tentative D call TRBD1 (5 bases). The CDR3 runs to 14 residues. Trimming took off 1 base at V and 5 bases at J, with 12 bases between the two ends. Germline values: CDR1 MGHDK, CDR2 SYGVNS.

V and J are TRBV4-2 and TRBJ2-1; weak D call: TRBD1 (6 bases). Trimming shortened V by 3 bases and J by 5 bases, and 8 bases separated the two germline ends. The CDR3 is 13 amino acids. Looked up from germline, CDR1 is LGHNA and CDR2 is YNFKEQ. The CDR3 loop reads CASSQRTDNEQFF. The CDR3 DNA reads TGTGCCAGCAGCCAGAGGACAGACAATGAGCAGTTCTTC.

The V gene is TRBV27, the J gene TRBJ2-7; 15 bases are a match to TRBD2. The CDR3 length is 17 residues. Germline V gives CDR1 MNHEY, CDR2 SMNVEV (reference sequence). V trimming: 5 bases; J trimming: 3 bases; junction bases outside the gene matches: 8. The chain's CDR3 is CASSPGLAGGTLYEQYF. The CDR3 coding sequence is TGTGCCAGCAGTCCGGGACTAGCGGGGGGCACCCTCTACGAGCAGTACTTC.

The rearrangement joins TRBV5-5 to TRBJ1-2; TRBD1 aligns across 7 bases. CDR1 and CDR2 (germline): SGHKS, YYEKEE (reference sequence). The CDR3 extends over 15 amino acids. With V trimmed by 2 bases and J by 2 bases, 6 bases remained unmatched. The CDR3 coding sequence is TGTGCCAGCAGCTTCCTGACAGGGATAAACTATGGCTACACCTTC. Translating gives CASSFLTGINYGYTF.

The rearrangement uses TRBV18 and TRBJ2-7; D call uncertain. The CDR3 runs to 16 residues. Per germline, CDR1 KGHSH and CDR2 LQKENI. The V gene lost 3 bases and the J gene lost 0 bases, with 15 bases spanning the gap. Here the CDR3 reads CASSPPGSTTSYEQYF. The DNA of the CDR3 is TGTGCCAGCTCACCGCCTGGCAGCACTACCTCCTACGAGCAGTACTTC.

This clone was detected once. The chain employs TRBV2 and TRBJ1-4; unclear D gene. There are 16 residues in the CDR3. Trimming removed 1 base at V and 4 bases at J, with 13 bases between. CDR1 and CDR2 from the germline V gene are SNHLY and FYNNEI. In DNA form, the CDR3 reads TGTGCCAGCAGTGAAGAACAGAGAACCTTTAATGAAAAACTGTTTTTT. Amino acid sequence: CASSEEQRTFNEKLFF.

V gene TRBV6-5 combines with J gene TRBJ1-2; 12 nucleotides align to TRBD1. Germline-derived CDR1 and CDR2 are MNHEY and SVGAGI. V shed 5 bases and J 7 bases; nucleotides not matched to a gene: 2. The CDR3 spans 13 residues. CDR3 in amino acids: CASSRDRGLGYTF. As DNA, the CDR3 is TGTGCCAGCAGTCGGGACAGGGGGCTTGGCTACACCTTC.

The DNA of the CDR3 is TGTGCCAGCAGCCAAGAACGGACAGGGGGGCATCAGCCCCAGCATTTT. Translated, it gives CASSQERTGGHQPQHF. The chain uses TRBV4-2 and TRBJ1-5; 10 bases match TRBD1. Germline V gives CDR1 LGHNA, CDR2 YNFKEQ. After removal of 0 bases from V and 5 bases from J, the junction contained 4 bases not matched to a gene. The length of the CDR3 is 16 residues.

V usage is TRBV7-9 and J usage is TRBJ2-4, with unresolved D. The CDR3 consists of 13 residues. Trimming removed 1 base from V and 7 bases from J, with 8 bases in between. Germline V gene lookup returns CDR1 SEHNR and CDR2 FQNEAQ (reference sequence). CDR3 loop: CASSLGGRNIQYF. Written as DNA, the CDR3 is TGTGCCAGCAGCTTAGGGGGTCGGAACATTCAGTACTTC.

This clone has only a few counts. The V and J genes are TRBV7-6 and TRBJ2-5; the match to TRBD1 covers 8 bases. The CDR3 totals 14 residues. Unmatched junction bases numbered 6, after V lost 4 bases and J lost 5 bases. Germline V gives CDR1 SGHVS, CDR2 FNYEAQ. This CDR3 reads CASSSMTGEETQYF. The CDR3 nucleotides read TGTGCCAGCAGCTCCATGACAGGGGAGGAGACCCAGTACTTC.

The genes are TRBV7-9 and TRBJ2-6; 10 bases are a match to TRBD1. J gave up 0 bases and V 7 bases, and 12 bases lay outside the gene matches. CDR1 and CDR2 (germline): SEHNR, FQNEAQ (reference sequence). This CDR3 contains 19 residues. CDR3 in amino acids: CASTITTTGGFSGANVLTF. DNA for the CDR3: TGTGCCAGCACCATTACCACGACAGGGGGCTTCTCTGGGGCCAACGTCCTGACTTTC.

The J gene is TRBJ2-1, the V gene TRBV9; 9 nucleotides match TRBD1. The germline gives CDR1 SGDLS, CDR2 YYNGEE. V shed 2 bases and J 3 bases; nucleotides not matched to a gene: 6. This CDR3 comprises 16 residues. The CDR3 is CASSVLGTGRYNEQFF. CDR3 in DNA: TGTGCCAGCAGCGTCCTGGGGACAGGGCGCTACAATGAGCAGTTCTTC.

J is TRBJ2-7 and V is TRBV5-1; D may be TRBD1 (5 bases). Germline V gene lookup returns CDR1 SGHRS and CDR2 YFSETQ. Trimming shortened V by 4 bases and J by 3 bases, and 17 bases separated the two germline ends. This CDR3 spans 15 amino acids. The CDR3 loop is CASSLGPGLLYEQYF. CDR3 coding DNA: TGCGCCAGCAGCCTAGGACCAGGGTTACTCTACGAGCAGTACTTC.